This T cell receptor (beta chain) derives from a study of T cell repertoires in cytomegalovirus infection. A single record per CDR3 protein comes from TCRdb applying MiXCR to the reads. The top ten hold 20% to 30% of the sample, which has approximately 500,000 distinct CDR3 sequences, 15% to 20% seen once. With respect to this clonotype: A read error may produce the germline difference seen at one junction end.

Sequencing was performed on CD8+ T cells from PBMCs. The clonotype was recovered from a human donor in good health (CMV status not recorded). Some clones in this sample may be carry-over from other donors' samples.

CDR3: CASSPGGGRGNEQFF. CDR3 nucleotide sequence: TGCGCCAGCAGCCCCGGGGGCGGGAGGGGGAATGAGCAGTTCTTC. The chain couples TRBV7-2 to TRBJ2-1; 9 nucleotides match TRBD2. The CDR3 length is 15 residues. Germline V CDR1 and CDR2: SGHTA, FQGNSA.